This TCR beta chain is drawn from a study of CD8 T cells in Susac syndrome. This CDR3 spans 14 amino acids. The V and J ends lost 6 bases and 4 bases, in that order; junction bases with no gene match: 6. After extraction with the RNeasy kit, about 0.5 to 1 ug of the RNA was reverse transcribed using random hexamers. TCRdb re-analysed the immunoSEQ multiplex PCR reads in MiXCR, keeping a single row per CDR3 protein. Seen here are roughly 180,000 distinct CDR3 sequences, approximately 94% observed once, and the top ten hold over 0.08%. Sequencing was carried out using CD4+ T cells from PBMCs. The chain carries TRBV12-3 or TRBV12-4 and TRBJ2-5; 9 bases are shared with TRBD2. The source is a human donor in good health. The chain's CDR3 is CASSVAGAGETQYF. The CDR3 coding sequence is TGTGCCAGCAGCGTAGCGGGAGCCGGAGAGACCCAGTACTTC.